This T cell receptor beta chain was obtained from a study of blood T cell repertoires in COVID-19. This clone showed up just a few times. Original handling: For nucleated cells, counts were estimated from reference gene primer amplification. Produced via immunoSEQ multiplex PCR; TCRdb's table is partial and in-frame only. The V and J calls and the clone size are those of that table, but D and trimming were determined from the DNA. The sample yields about 120,000 clones, around 74% seen once. The receptor was isolated from a woman between 55 and 75 years old with acute or convalescent COVID-19. Material: peripheral blood.

The CDR3 region has the DNA TGTGCCACCAGTGATTCTGAGTTCTACGAGCAGTACTTC. Encoded protein: CATSDSEFYEQYF. The chain has TRBV24-1 and TRBJ2-7; the D is unclear. The CDR3 contains 13 residues. From germline, CDR1 is KGHDR and CDR2 SFDVKD. Trimming cost V 2 bases and J 3 bases, with 7 bases left between them.